A selection of T cell receptor beta chains follows, all from one sample in a study of T cell responses to AZD1222 COVID-19 vaccine. Measured with immunoSEQ multiplex PCR; TCRdb has only the in-frame clones, and not every one. Among some 100,000 clones, around nine tenths were seen once, and the ten largest hold around a sixth. The input for sequencing was peripheral blood, taken on day 0 of AZD1222 vaccination. The receptors were sampled from an adult in good health. The CDR3 runs from the conserved cysteine through the conserved F or W. A D gene is named only where the DNA matches it firmly. Clone sizes are given selectively: once, few, many, or a class where the clone is expanded.

V	D	size	J	CDR3	DNA
TRBV2	.	.	TRBJ2-7	CASSVGPYEQYF	TGTGCCAGCAGTGTAGGGCCCTACGAGCAGTACTTC
TRBV18	TRBD1	.	TRBJ2-5	CASSPRTGDETQYF	TGTGCCAGCTCACCGAGGACAGGGGACGAGACCCAGTACTTC
TRBV7-2	.	.	TRBJ2-5	CASSRNRETQYF	TGTGCCAGCAGCCGTAACAGGGAGACCCAGTACTTC
TRBV4-3	TRBD2	.	TRBJ2-1	CASSQDPGSGAGVAEQFF	TGCGCCAGCAGCCAAGACCCAGGGTCGGGAGCGGGAGTTGCGGAGCAGTTCTTC
TRBV11-3	.	.	TRBJ2-3	CASSLWDEGDTQYF	TGTGCCAGCAGCTTATGGGACGAAGGGGATACGCAGTATTTT
TRBV3-1/TRBV3-2	.	.	TRBJ1-2	CASSPRGPDYGYTF	TGTGCCAGCAGCCCGCGGGGGCCCGACTATGGCTACACCTTC
TRBV6-5	TRBD2	.	TRBJ2-7	CASTIAGGISYEQYF	TGTGCCAGCACCATAGCGGGAGGGATATCCTACGAGCAGTACTTC
TRBV28	.	.	TRBJ1-1	CASSITGNQNTEAFF	TGTGCCAGCAGTATAACGGGGAACCAAAACACTGAAGCTTTCTTT
TRBV27	.	.	TRBJ2-3	CASSSGREMSTDTQYF	TGTGCCAGCAGTTCTGGCCGCGAAATGAGCACAGATACGCAGTATTTT
TRBV11-3	.	few	TRBJ2-3	CASSLEPGQGQDTQYF	TGTGCCAGCAGCTTAGAACCGGGCCAAGGCCAAGATACGCAGTATTTT
TRBV27	.	.	TRBJ1-1	CASSLLLGGTEAFF	TGTGCCAGCAGTTTACTGTTGGGGGGCACTGAAGCTTTCTTT
TRBV4-2	.	.	TRBJ2-3	CASSQEGTDTQYF	TGTGCCAGCAGCCAGGAAGGTACAGATACGCAGTATTTT
TRBV19	.	.	TRBJ2-7	CASSTVEWGVYEQYF	TGTGCCAGTAGTACCGTAGAGTGGGGGGTCTACGAGCAGTACTTC
TRBV19	.	.	TRBJ1-1	CASTQFGQTVTEAFF	TGTGCCAGTACCCAATTCGGACAGACAGTCACTGAAGCTTTCTTT
TRBV5-1	.	.	TRBJ2-4	CASSLVGAIGNIQYF	TGCGCCAGCAGCTTGGTGGGTGCCATTGGAAACATTCAGTACTTC
TRBV18	TRBD2	.	TRBJ2-3	CASSPRSGGAKTDTQYF	TGTGCCAGCTCACCACGAAGCGGGGGGGCCAAAACAGATACGCAGTATTTT
TRBV25-1	TRBD1	.	TRBJ1-6	CASSDLTGQDSPLHF	TGTGCCAGCAGTGACCTGACAGGACAGGATTCACCCCTCCACTTT
TRBV5-4	TRBD1	.	TRBJ1-2	CASSHFGDRVYGYTF	TGTGCCAGCAGCCATTTCGGTGACAGGGTCTATGGCTACACCTTC
TRBV24-1	.	.	TRBJ2-5	CATSESGREETQYF	TGTGCCACCAGTGAGTCCGGGAGAGAAGAGACCCAGTACTTC
TRBV3-1/TRBV3-2	.	.	TRBJ1-1	CASSQDALGALAFF	TGTGCCAGCAGCCAAGATGCTCTTGGGGCGCTTGCTTTCTTT
TRBV28	.	.	TRBJ1-5	CASRLSLRGSYSNQPQHF	TGTGCCAGCAGACTCTCTCTGCGAGGTTCCTATAGCAATCAGCCCCAGCATTTT
TRBV7-9	.	few	TRBJ2-5	CASTRPRDKWETQYF	TGTGCCAGCACCCGACCGCGGGACAAGTGGGAGACCCAGTACTTC
TRBV5-1	TRBD1	.	TRBJ2-1	CASSLAGDRAYNEQFF	TGCGCCAGCAGCTTGGCTGGAGACAGGGCCTACAATGAGCAGTTCTTC
TRBV2	TRBD1	.	TRBJ2-7	CASRSGGYEQYF	TGTGCCAGCAGATCAGGGGGCTACGAGCAGTACTTC
TRBV6-6	.	.	TRBJ2-5	CASSLGLTQETQYF	TGTGCCAGCAGTCTGGGACTGACCCAAGAGACCCAGTACTTC
TRBV5-5	.	once	TRBJ1-2	CASSPREVYGYTF	TGTGCCAGCAGCCCCAGGGAAGTCTATGGCTACACCTTC
TRBV3-1/TRBV3-2	TRBD1	.	TRBJ1-2	CASSQETGTGVLGYTF	TGTGCCAGCAGCCAAGAGACCGGGACAGGGGTTCTTGGCTACACCTTC
TRBV29-1	.	.	TRBJ1-2	CSVGLTGGSGGGYTF	TGCAGCGTCGGCCTGACAGGAGGCTCCGGGGGCGGCTACACCTTC
TRBV18	TRBD1	few	TRBJ2-2	CASSPVYRGSSTGELFF	TGTGCCAGCTCACCAGTCTACAGGGGCTCTAGCACCGGGGAGCTGTTTTTT